The clone carrying this TCR beta chain was seen at least ten times. The target antigen is unknown. This specimen belongs to a study of spatial heterogeneity in lung cancer. Study details: There were, on average, more than eight raw-read appearances for each unique TCR and UMI combination. Study outcomes and limitations: The appearance of ubiquitous expanded tumor TCRs in blood was greater at resection than follow-up.

The CDR3 has 15 residues. With 8 bases removed from V and 0 bases from J, the gap between germline ends came to 16 bases. Per germline, CDR1 MDHEN and CDR2 SYDVKM. Time point reported: sample taken at primary tumor resection. Tumor, nontumor lung or frozen PBMC supplied whole RNA that was sequenced unsorted. The donor group consisted of 72 patients who had untreated, early-stage non-small cell lung cancer. On each TCR cDNA molecule, a unique molecular identifier was present. TCRdb re-derived calls from the 5' RACE reads in MiXCR, one entry per CDR3 protein. The sample contains roughly 16,000 distinct CDR3 sequences, 20% to 25% of which appear only once.

The V gene is TRBV28, the J gene TRBJ1-1; D uncertain. The input for sequencing was PBMCs, taken at surgery. The source is a female donor with early-stage non-small cell lung cancer. The CDR3 nucleotides are TGTGCCAGCGCCTACACCGATTCAGTGAACACTGAAGCTTTCTTT. This gives the protein CASAYTDSVNTEAFF.